These 27 T cell receptor beta chains originate from one sample sequenced in a study of T cells in Graves' hyperthyroidism and ophthalmopathy. There were TCR beta CDR3 regions amplified from RNA transcripts. An initial round of RT-PCR targeting the TCR CDR3 relied on the HTBI primer set. TCRdb recomputed calls from the multiplex PCR reads with MiXCR, one row per CDR3 protein. The repertoire consists of about 420,000 distinct CDR3 sequences, with approximately 14% occurring once and the leading ten covering 7.5% to 9%. Sequencing input: blood. Source of these receptors: a woman between 18 and 29 years old with Graves' hyperthyroidism.

This clonotype came up many times. The genes are TRBV28 and TRBJ2-5; D ambiguous. CDR1 and CDR2 from the germline V gene are MDHEN and SYDVKM. Trimming shortened V by 7 bases and J by 7 bases, and 10 bases separated the two germline ends. The CDR3 is 11 amino acids. CDR3 bases: TGTGCCAGCATAGGGCCAGGGACCCAGTACTTC. It specifies CASIGPGTQYF.

This clonotype was seen a handful of times. This chain links TRBV9 with TRBJ1-2; TRBD1 might be the D (6 bases). Per germline, CDR1 SGDLS and CDR2 YYNGEE. With 3 bases removed from V and 4 bases from J, the gap between germline ends came to 10 bases. This CDR3 has 13 amino acids. CDR3 in amino acids: CASSGGRSYGYTF. The CDR3 DNA reads TGTGCCAGCAGCGGGGGGCGGTCCTATGGCTACACCTTC.

V usage is TRBV3-1 and J usage is TRBJ2-3; unclear D gene. CDR3 length equals 14 residues. The ends were cut back, 1 base at V and 2 bases at J, with 7 bases in the middle. The germline gives CDR1 LGHDT, CDR2 YNNKEL (reference sequence). CDR3 sequence reads: CASSQVRDTDTQYF. Here the CDR3 DNA reads TGTGCCAGCAGCCAAGTACGAGACACAGATACGCAGTATTTT.

This clonotype was counted many times. J is TRBJ2-7 and V is TRBV9; 10 bases align to TRBD1. This CDR3 has 14 residues. CDR1 SGDLS and CDR2 YYNGEE come from the germline V gene. The V gene end was trimmed by 2 bases and the J gene end by 4 bases; junction bases not matched to a gene: 3. In DNA, the CDR3 is TGTGCCAGCAGCGTCGGGACAGGGGAGTACGAGCAGTACTTC. Translation gives CASSVGTGEYEQYF.

The rearrangement links TRBV4-3 to TRBJ1-2, with D uncertain. The CDR3 covers 14 residues. V lost 0 bases to trimming and J lost 7 bases, with 12 bases between them. CDR1 and CDR2 (germline): LGHNA, YSLEER. The CDR3: CASSQEDSRSGYTF. The CDR3 DNA reads as TGCGCCAGCAGCCAAGAGGACTCAAGAAGTGGCTACACCTTC.

Ten or more counts support this clonotype. This sequence joins TRBV12-3 or TRBV12-4 and TRBJ2-7; D might be TRBD1 (5 bases). Trimming stripped 2 bases from V and 5 bases from J, with 13 bases between. The CDR3 has 14 residues. CDR3 sequence: CASSLWGRRDEQYF. CDR3 bases: TGTGCCAGCAGTTTATGGGGCAGAAGGGACGAGCAGTACTTC.

This clonotype was seen many times. The J gene is TRBJ2-1, the V gene TRBV5-1; D perhaps matches TRBD2 (6 bases). The CDR3 has 16 residues. The V end lost 6 bases, the J end lost 7 bases, and 23 bases lay between the germline ends. Germline CDR1 is SGHRS and CDR2 is YFSETQ. CDR3 DNA: TGCGCCAGCACCCTCTACGGGGGAGTTTTTGGTAATGAGCAGTTCTTC. As protein: CASTLYGGVFGNEQFF.

This clonotype has a count of ten or more. The rearrangement links TRBV5-1 to TRBJ1-2; D not resolved. The germline CDR1 and CDR2 sequences are SGHRS and YFSETQ. The CDR3 length is 16 residues. Trimming shortened V by 0 bases and J by 8 bases, and 20 bases separated the two germline ends. The CDR3, as DNA: TGCGCCAGCAGCTTGGGCCGAACCGAGGGAGTGGGAGGCTACACCTTC. It translates to CASSLGRTEGVGGYTF. Filled out from reference TRBV5-1 and TRBJ1-2, the complete variable domain reads KAGVTQTPRYLIKTRGQQVTLSCSPISGHRSVSWYQQTPGQGLQFLFEYFSETQRNKGNFPGRFSGRQFSNSRSEMNVSTLELGDSALYLCASSLGRTEGVGGYTFGSGTRLTVV.

This clonotype was counted at least ten times. The chain is built from TRBV12-3 or TRBV12-4 and TRBJ1-1, with 7 nucleotides matching TRBD1. The J segment lost 5 bases and the V segment lost 6 bases, leaving 12 bases of the junction unmatched. The CDR3 consists of 15 residues. CDR3 sequence: CASSLRQGFVTEAFF. In DNA form, the CDR3 reads TGTGCCAGCAGCCTGAGACAGGGCTTTGTAACTGAAGCTTTCTTT.

This clonotype was seen many times. The chain is built from TRBV24-1 and TRBJ1-5; TRBD1 might be the D (5 bases). The CDR3 loop spans 14 amino acids. The germline V gene encodes CDR1 KGHDR and CDR2 SFDVKD. The V end was cut by 3 bases, the J end by 5 bases, with 10 bases between. The CDR3 protein is CATSDGAGDQPQHF. DNA of the CDR3: TGTGCCACCAGTGATGGGGCAGGAGATCAGCCCCAGCATTTT.

In this sample, this clonotype turned up many times. This chain uses TRBV6-1 with TRBJ1-5; D is ambiguous. The V gene's germline CDR1 is MNHNS and CDR2 SASEGT. The CDR3 runs to 15 residues. V was pared by 4 bases and J by 3 bases, with 13 bases between. The CDR3 reads CASSADSGTNQPQHF. DNA for the CDR3: TGTGCCAGCAGTGCCGATAGCGGTACCAATCAGCCCCAGCATTTT.

This clonotype was counted many times. The gene calls are TRBV27 and TRBJ1-6; TRBD1 is a possible D gene (6 bases). In germline, CDR1 is MNHEY, CDR2 SMNVEV (reference sequence). V shed 2 bases and J shed 5 bases, with 10 bases lying between them. CDR3 length: 15 residues. Here the CDR3 reads CASSLRRQDNSPLHF. Written as DNA, the CDR3 is TGTGCCAGCAGTTTAAGGAGACAGGATAATTCACCCCTCCACTTT.

The chain recombines TRBV7-2 with TRBJ1-2; no clear D gene. Germline V lookup: CDR1 SGHTA, CDR2 FQGNSA. CDR3 length: 13 residues. Trimming cost V 0 bases and J 4 bases, with 6 bases left between them. The CDR3 loop is CASSLARSYGYTF. The CDR3, as DNA: TGTGCCAGCAGCTTAGCCAGGTCCTATGGCTACACCTTC.

This clonotype showed up many times. The chain couples TRBV10-3 to TRBJ1-1; possibly TRBD1 for D (5 bases). CDR1 and CDR2 (germline): ENHRY, SYGVKD. The CDR3 sequence is 15 residues long. Deletions cut 6 bases from V and 1 base from J, with 15 bases between. CDR3 bases: TGTGCCATCAGACCTTCGACAGCGCCGAACACTGAAGCTTTCTTT. Translating it yields CAIRPSTAPNTEAFF.

About this clonotype: Since a much larger clone is just one base distant, this may be a read error. The V gene is TRBV5-1, the J gene TRBJ1-2; possibly TRBD1 for D (6 bases). The CDR3 covers 16 residues. The V gene lost 6 bases and the J gene lost 4 bases, with 22 bases spanning the gap. CDR1 SGHRS and CDR2 YFSETQ come from the germline V gene. The CDR3 sequence is CASIPRGQPLSYGYTF. The CDR3 nucleotides are TGCGCCAGCATCCCCCGGGGGCAGCCTCTTTCCTATGGCTACACCTTC. Supplemented by reference TRBV5-1 and TRBJ1-2, the full variable domain reads KAGVTQTPRYLIKTRGQQVTLSCSPISGHRSVSWYQQTPGQGLQFLFEYFSETQRNKGNFPGRFSGRQFSNSRSEMNVSTLELGDSALYLCASIPRGQPLSYGYTFGSGTRLTVV.

The chain recombines TRBV28 with TRBJ2-2; D possibly corresponds to TRBD2 (6 bases). CDR1 is MDHEN and CDR2 is SYDVKM in the germline V gene. The ends were cut back, 8 bases at V and 0 bases at J, with 16 bases in the middle. The CDR3 sequence is 16 residues long. DNA for the CDR3: TGTGCCAGCCGACTTACGGGACTCGCGAACACCGGGGAGCTGTTTTTT. This sequence encodes CASRLTGLANTGELFF.

V and J are TRBV2 and TRBJ1-1; TRBD1 aligns across 7 bases. In germline, CDR1 is SNHLY, CDR2 FYNNEI. The V gene end was trimmed by 6 bases and the J gene end by 4 bases; junction bases not matched to a gene: 14. The CDR3 is 16 amino acids. The CDR3 bases are TGTGCCAGCAGCCCATGGGACAGTCCGATCGGCACTGAAGCTTTCTTT. Its translation is CASSPWDSPIGTEAFF.

This clonotype was detected many times. The chain uses TRBV29-1 and TRBJ1-5; 7 bases are shared with TRBD1. The CDR3 covers 13 residues. CDR1 and CDR2 from the germline V gene are SQVTM and ANQGSEA. V shed 1 base, J shed 7 bases, and the junction held 4 bases outside the gene matches. As DNA, the CDR3 is TGCAGCGTTGAAGGGCAACAGGGGCAGCCCCAGCATTTT. Amino acid sequence: CSVEGQQGQPQHF.

This clonotype was counted at least ten times. V gene TRBV18 combines with J gene TRBJ2-6; weak D call: TRBD2 (5 bases). From germline, CDR1 is KGHSH and CDR2 LQKENI. V was cut by 3 bases and J by 1 base, with 10 bases left in between. CDR3 size: 16 residues. CDR3 nucleotides: TGTGCCAGCTCACCCCAATGGAGGTCTGGGGCCAACGTCCTGACTTTC. Amino acids: CASSPQWRSGANVLTF.

This clonotype was seen at least ten times. The chain employs TRBV12-5 and TRBJ1-5; D gene ambiguous. Trimming took off 11 bases at V and 0 bases at J, with 20 bases between the two ends. This CDR3 is built from 16 residues. Germline V gives CDR1 LGHNT, CDR2 FRNRAP. The CDR3 DNA is TGTGCTCCCACAGACATAAGTCGCTATAGCAATCAGCCCCAGCATTTT. It specifies CAPTDISRYSNQPQHF.

This clonotype was recorded at least ten times. V and J are TRBV20-1 and TRBJ2-3; D possibly matches TRBD1 or TRBD2 (5 bases each). Per germline, CDR1 DFQATT and CDR2 SNEGSKA (reference sequence). The CDR3 extends over 14 amino acids. The V gene lost 6 bases and the J gene lost 1 base, with 14 bases spanning the gap. CDR3 in amino acids: CSANVVGGTDTQYF. Written as DNA, the CDR3 is TGCAGTGCGAACGTCGTGGGGGGCACAGATACGCAGTATTTT.

This clonotype was detected many times. The gene calls are TRBV30 and TRBJ2-3; no clear D gene. Trimming stripped 5 bases from V and 8 bases from J, with 11 bases between. Germline V CDR1 and CDR2: GTSNPN, SVGIG (reference sequence). The CDR3 contains 11 residues. CDR3 in amino acids: CAWAPGGTQYF. The CDR3 region has the DNA TGTGCCTGGGCCCCCGGTGGTACGCAGTATTTT.

The J gene is TRBJ2-7, the V gene TRBV12-3 or TRBV12-4; 14 nucleotides line up with TRBD2. With V trimmed by 4 bases and J by 3 bases, 11 bases remained unmatched. This CDR3 comprises 18 residues. DNA for the CDR3: TGTGCCAGCAGTTCTGGGACTAGCGGGGGCCCCATCCACTACGAGCAGTACTTC. This gives the protein CASSSGTSGGPIHYEQYF.

This clonotype was seen many times. V gene TRBV10-1 combines with J gene TRBJ2-1; 10 bases line up with TRBD2. V shed 2 bases and J 8 bases; nucleotides not matched to a gene: 12. The germline V gene encodes CDR1 WNHNN and CDR2 SYGVQD (reference sequence). This CDR3 region has 17 residues. As DNA, the CDR3 is TGCGCCAGCAGTGAGGCCCCCCGTAGCGGGAGGCGGGATGAGCAGTTCTTC. Translating it yields CASSEAPRSGRRDEQFF.

The table lists this clonotype with many counts. The chain recombines TRBV3-1 with TRBJ2-1, with D tentatively TRBD2 (6 bases). V lost 3 bases and J lost 7, with 13 bases in between. The germline V gene encodes CDR1 LGHDT and CDR2 YNNKEL (reference sequence). The CDR3 has 14 residues. As DNA, the CDR3 is TGTGCCAGCAGCCATGCCCGGGGGTGGAATGAGCAGTTCTTC. This encodes CASSHARGWNEQFF.

This clonotype occurred many times. The chain recombines TRBV2 with TRBJ2-1, with D unclear. The V end lost 7 bases, the J end lost 4 bases, and 11 bases lay between the germline ends. The germline V gene encodes CDR1 SNHLY and CDR2 FYNNEI. This CDR3 has 13 amino acids. This CDR3 is CASTRTAYNEQFF. CDR3 nucleotides: TGTGCCAGCACCAGGACGGCGTACAATGAGCAGTTCTTC.

The V call is TRBV29-1, the J call TRBJ2-7; 7 bases fit TRBD1. The V segment lost 7 bases and the J segment 1 base; nucleotides outside the gene matches: 13. Germline CDR1 SQVTM, CDR2 ANQGSEA. The CDR3 consists of 15 residues. Written as DNA, the CDR3 is TGCAGCGGCGCCTCGCGACAGGGAGTGTCCTACGAGCAGTACTTC. Amino acid sequence: CSGASRQGVSYEQYF.